This T cell receptor (beta chain) was recovered during a study of blood T cells in healthy people across ages. Study overall: Every two T cells gave about one barcoded beta molecule via template switching.

For the second PCR, which ran for about 6 to 11 cycles, a sample-barcoded 5' primer and a J-beta primer mix were used. Unique molecular identifiers of 12 random nucleotides labeled each cDNA. TCRdb ran MiXCR on the 5' RACE reads and lists one entry per CDR3 protein. The sample holds 700,000 to 850,000 distinct CDR3 sequences, around 36% seen once. The CDR3 is made up of 17 amino acids. The germline CDR1 and CDR2 sequences are ENHRY and SYGVKD. V shed 6 bases and J 0 bases; nucleotides not matched to a gene: 8. Of note for this clonotype: Its antigen is unidentified. This may stem from a read error, because a much larger clone lies one nucleotide away.

Whole-study findings and limits: Age showed a roughly linear inverse relationship with TCR beta diversity per million T cells.

V gene TRBV10-3 combines with J gene TRBJ2-3; 11 bases fit TRBD2. The TCR sequence derives from a man between 18 and 29 years old in good health. The sequenced sample was blood. CDR3 DNA: TGTGCCATCAGACTCGGTAGCGGGGGGGGTAGCACAGATACGCAGTATTTT. Its protein product is CAIRLGSGGGSTDTQYF.